These T cell receptor beta chains were read from a single sample in a study of blood T cell repertoires in COVID-19. Assay used: immunoSEQ multiplex PCR; TCRdb lists only in-frame clones, some missing. The sample has more than 85,000 clones; about 88% are singletons. Sequenced sample: peripheral blood. Every receptor here comes from a woman in her fifties or sixties with acute or convalescent COVID-19. The CDR3 runs from the conserved cysteine through the conserved F or W. Fields, in order: clone size, J gene, D gene, V gene, CDR3 protein, CDR3 DNA. D genes are given only for firm matches. Not every row has a clone size; where given, it reads once, few, many or a size class.

size: -
J: TRBJ1-2
D: TRBD1
V: TRBV7-2
CDR3: CASSLEQGASGYTF
DNA: TGTGCCAGCAGCCTAGAACAGGGGGCAAGTGGCTACACCTTC

size: -
J: TRBJ2-7
D: -
V: TRBV11-2
CDR3: CASSLEDELPYEQYF
DNA: TGTGCCAGCAGCTTAGAAGATGAACTGCCATACGAGCAGTACTTC

size: -
J: TRBJ2-3
D: TRBD1
V: TRBV24-1
CDR3: CATSDPGQIHTDTQYF
DNA: TGTGCCACCAGTGACCCGGGACAGATTCACACAGATACGCAGTATTTT

size: once
J: TRBJ2-5
D: TRBD1
V: TRBV6-1
CDR3: CASSETGIFETQYF
DNA: TGTGCCAGCAGTGAGACAGGGATCTTTGAGACCCAGTACTTC

size: -
J: TRBJ2-7
D: -
V: TRBV7-6
CDR3: CASSFRHRDYSYEQYF
DNA: TGTGCCAGCAGCTTCCGCCACAGGGACTACTCCTACGAGCAGTACTTC

size: -
J: TRBJ1-4
D: -
V: TRBV6-5
CDR3: CASSPQGREKLFF
DNA: TGTGCCAGCAGCCCACAGGGTCGTGAAAAACTGTTTTTT

size: -
J: TRBJ1-5
D: TRBD1
V: TRBV18
CDR3: CASRQGLGSGNQPQHF
DNA: TGTGCCAGTAGACAGGGGCTGGGGTCGGGCAATCAGCCCCAGCATTTT

size: -
J: TRBJ2-3
D: TRBD2
V: TRBV30
CDR3: CAWSAVLAADTQYF
DNA: TGTGCCTGGAGCGCCGTCCTAGCGGCAGATACGCAGTATTTT

size: -
J: TRBJ2-2
D: -
V: TRBV15
CDR3: CATSLGEVNTGELFF
DNA: TGTGCCACCAGCCTGGGAGAGGTGAACACCGGGGAGCTGTTTTTT

size: few
J: TRBJ2-7
D: -
V: TRBV27
CDR3: CASSPGLSEQYF
DNA: TGTGCCAGCAGTCCTGGGCTCAGCGAGCAGTACTTC

size: -
J: TRBJ1-2
D: -
V: TRBV5-1
CDR3: CASSDLEPYGYTF
DNA: TGCGCCAGCAGCGACTTAGAGCCCTATGGCTACACCTTC

size: -
J: TRBJ2-7
D: -
V: TRBV2
CDR3: CASRADRLYYEQYF
DNA: TGTGCCAGTCGGGCGGACAGACTCTACTACGAGCAGTACTTC

size: -
J: TRBJ2-1
D: TRBD2
V: TRBV5-8
CDR3: CASLLGGTPSYNEQFF
DNA: TGTGCCAGCCTCCTGGGAGGGACTCCCTCCTACAATGAGCAGTTCTTC

size: -
J: TRBJ1-5
D: -
V: TRBV7-8
CDR3: CASSLGAPEGQPQHF
DNA: TGTGCCAGCAGCTTGGGGGCGCCCGAAGGACAGCCCCAGCATTTT

size: -
J: TRBJ2-4
D: TRBD2
V: TRBV6-2/TRBV6-3
CDR3: CASSRGLAGGWAKNIQYF
DNA: TGTGCCAGCAGTCGGGGACTAGCGGGAGGTTGGGCCAAAAACATTCAGTACTTC

size: -
J: TRBJ2-1
D: TRBD2
V: TRBV6-5
CDR3: CASRATGTSGVGEFF
DNA: TGTGCCAGCAGGGCAACCGGGACTAGCGGGGTAGGAGAGTTCTTC

size: -
J: TRBJ2-5
D: TRBD2
V: TRBV15
CDR3: CATSRFPGTSGTGRETQYF
DNA: TGTGCCACCAGCAGATTCCCCGGGACTAGCGGCACCGGGCGGGAGACCCAGTACTTC

size: -
J: TRBJ2-1
D: -
V: TRBV5-1
CDR3: CASSKVRQANNEQFF
DNA: TGCGCCAGCAGCAAGGTCAGGCAGGCAAACAATGAGCAGTTCTTC

size: -
J: TRBJ2-7
D: -
V: TRBV3-1/TRBV3-2
CDR3: CASSKLGNYEQYF
DNA: TGTGCCAGCAGCAAACTAGGGAACTACGAGCAGTACTTC